This T cell receptor (beta chain) is from a study of CD8 T cells in ankylosing spondylitis. A single record per CDR3 protein comes from TCRdb applying MiXCR to the 5' RACE reads. The repertoire holds under 250,000 distinct CDR3 sequences, with about 10% as singletons. Findings and limits, study-wide: Earlier literature documents some of the motif variants in reactive arthritis synovial fluid and blood.

CDR1 and CDR2 (germline): SGHKS, YYEKEE (reference sequence). V dropped 2 bases and J dropped 1 base, with 9 bases sitting between them. This CDR3 is 14 amino acids long. This clonotype was recorded many times. Its antigen is currently unknown. The TCR sequence derives from a male donor with ankylosing spondylitis or in good health (not recorded which). This rearrangement joins TRBV5-5 to TRBJ1-1, with no clear D. Sample: blood, either unsorted or a sorted T cell fraction (not recorded which). The CDR3 sequence: CASSFRRQNTEAFF. In DNA form, the CDR3 reads TGTGCCAGCAGCTTTAGGCGGCAGAACACTGAAGCTTTCTTT.